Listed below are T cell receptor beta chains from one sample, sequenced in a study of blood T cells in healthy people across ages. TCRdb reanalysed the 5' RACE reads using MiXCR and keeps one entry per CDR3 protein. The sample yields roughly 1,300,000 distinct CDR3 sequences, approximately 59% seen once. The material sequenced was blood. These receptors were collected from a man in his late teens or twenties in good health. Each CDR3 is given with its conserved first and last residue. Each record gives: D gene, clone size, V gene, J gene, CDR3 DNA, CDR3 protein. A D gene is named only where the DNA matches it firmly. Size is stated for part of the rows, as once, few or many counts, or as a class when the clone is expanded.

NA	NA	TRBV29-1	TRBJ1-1	TGCAGCGTTGGGCAGGCTCGGGGCACTGAAGCTTTCTTT	CSVGQARGTEAFF
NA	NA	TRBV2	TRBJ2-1	TGTGCCAACAGATCTGCGAGGAACAATGAGCAGTTCTTC	CANRSARNNEQFF
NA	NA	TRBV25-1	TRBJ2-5	TGTGCCAGCAGTGAAGGGTACAACGAAGAGACCCAGTACTTC	CASSEGYNEETQYF
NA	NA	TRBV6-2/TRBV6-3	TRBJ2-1	TGTGCCAGCAGTCGCTCTGGGCTCAATGAGCAGTTCTTC	CASSRSGLNEQFF
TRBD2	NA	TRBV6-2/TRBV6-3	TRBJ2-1	TGTGCCAGCATCCGGACTTTAGCGGGACCTAGCAATGAGCAGTTCTTC	CASIRTLAGPSNEQFF
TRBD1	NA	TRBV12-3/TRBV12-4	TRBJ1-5	TGTGCCAGCAGCACAGGGGGTCGGAGCAATCAGCCCCAGCATTTT	CASSTGGRSNQPQHF
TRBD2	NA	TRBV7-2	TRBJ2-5	TGTGCCAGCATAAGGGCTAGCGGGAGTGGTGAGACCCAGTACTTC	CASIRASGSGETQYF
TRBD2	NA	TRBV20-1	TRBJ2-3	TGCAGTGCTGGTGGGGGCCTAGCGGGAGTATCAGATACGCAGTATTTT	CSAGGGLAGVSDTQYF
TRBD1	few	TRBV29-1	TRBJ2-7	TGCAGCGTTAAAGGACAGGGGTCCTACGAGCAGTACTTC	CSVKGQGSYEQYF
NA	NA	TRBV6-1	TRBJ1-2	TGTGCCAGCAGTGTAGGAGGTTCCGACTATGGCTACACCTTC	CASSVGGSDYGYTF
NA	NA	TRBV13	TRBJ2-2	TGTGCCAGCAGTCAAAAGATGGGACGGGAGAACACCGGGGAGCTGTTTTTT	CASSQKMGRENTGELFF
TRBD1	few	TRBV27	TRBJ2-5	TGTGCCAGCAGCAATCGACAGGGGCCCCAAGAGACCCAGTACTTC	CASSNRQGPQETQYF
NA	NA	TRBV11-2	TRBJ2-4	TGTGCCAGCAGCTTGGGATCGCGGGGCGTAGCCAAAAACATTCAGTACTTC	CASSLGSRGVAKNIQYF
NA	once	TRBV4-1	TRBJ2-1	TGCGCCAGCAGCCAGGGAGGACTTCCCAATGAGCGGTTCTTC	CASSQGGLPNERFF
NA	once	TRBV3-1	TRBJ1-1	TGTGCCAGCAGCCAAAAGAGGGTAACTGAAGCTTTCTTT	CASSQKRVTEAFF
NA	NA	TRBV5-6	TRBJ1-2	TGTGCCAGCAGCTTGTCCGCCACCGCACGGGAAGGCTACACCTTC	CASSLSATAREGYTF
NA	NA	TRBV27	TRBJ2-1	TGTGCCAGCAGTTTGAAGGGGGGCTTCGGCAATGAGCAGTTCTTC	CASSLKGGFGNEQFF
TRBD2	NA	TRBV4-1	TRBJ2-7	TGCGCCAGCAGCCAAGGATGGCCCATAGCGGGAGAGACCTACGAGCAGTACTTC	CASSQGWPIAGETYEQYF
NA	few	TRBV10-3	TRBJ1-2	TGTGCCATCAGTGAAATTAGGAGTGGCTACACCTTC	CAISEIRSGYTF
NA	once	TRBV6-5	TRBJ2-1	TGTGCCAGCAGTCCCGGGCGGATCAAGCAGTTCTTC	CASSPGRIKQFF